This T cell receptor beta chain was retrieved from a study of CD4 T cells in relation to SARS-CoV-2 and coronaviruses. On the study more broadly: Shared crossreactive spike epitopes were mapped to their HLA restriction. Whole-study results and caveats: Pre-pandemic and post-infection samples never came from the same donor. SARS-CoV-2-driven expansion was significantly weaker in crossreactive than monoreactive clones.

On this clone: Its target is not known.

Germline CDR1 is SGHNT and CDR2 is YYREEE (reference sequence). This CDR3 has 12 amino acids. The germline V and J ends were trimmed by 7 bases and 1 base, with 8 bases remaining between them. Naive and memory CD4+ T cells were separated from cryopreserved PBMCs. The data were produced by immunoSEQ multiplex PCR, yet TCRdb's version contains in-frame clones alone and is incomplete. The profile shows 35,000 to 40,000 clones, 80% to 90% of them singletons. The specimen was memory CD4+ T cells from PBMCs. The sequence came from an adult with COVID-19. The chain has TRBV5-4 and TRBJ1-1; maybe TRBD1 (6 bases). CDR3 sequence (DNA): TGTGCCAGCGCACAGGGGAACACTGAAGCTTTCTTT. Translated, it gives CASAQGNTEAFF.